The following is a T cell receptor beta chain sequence with its context. Its antigen specificity is not known. Nothing much larger sits one base from this clone, and base qualities are not available. Taken from the germline V gene, the CDR1 and CDR2 loops are SGHVS and FQNEAQ. The CDR3 sequence holds 15 residues, the cysteine and phenylalanine included. Only CDR3 DNA is held: 45 bases, read in frame from base 1. Trimming takes 1 base off V and 4 bases off J; junction bases not matched to a gene: 4. The sample is drawn from a study of blood T cell repertoires in COVID-19 (TCRdb year 2020). About the investigation overall: Samples from collaborators originated in the United States, Italy and Spain and spanned both the acute and convalescent phases of COVID-19. The material from the prospective study consisted of cDNA or gDNA derived from T cells, B-cell-depleted T cells, or PBMCs. The dataset comprised deeply sampled blood TCRbeta repertoires from subjects exposed to, actively infected with, or recovered from COVID-19. The repertoires were released in a freely available public database intended as a resource for research on the immune response to SARS-CoV-2. The samples were drawn from the first 160 participants of the ongoing ImmuneRACE study and from 1,254 subjects provided by 6 global collaborators. Nearly every sample came with metadata listing a de-identified subject ID, COVID-19 status, age in years and sex. Where available, HLA class I and class II types were obtained from metadata supplied by the sample provider rather than from assay-based typing. General study outcomes and caveats: Clinical and demographic metadata were provided uncurated, with the amount varying by source and participant.

The collaborating institutions used their own protocols to collect whole blood in K2EDTA tubes. For TCRbeta analysis, collaborator samples were shipped as frozen whole blood, as isolated PBMCs, or as DNA extracted from either sample type. TCRbeta CDR3 regions were amplified from genomic DNA by means of the immunoSEQ Assay, a bias-controlled multiplex PCR. The source study handled its data this way. Nucleated cell counts per sample were estimated from amplification of reference gene primers within the assay. To quantify the absolute abundance of each unique TCRbeta CDR3 rearrangement, sequence reads were collapsed and filtered. For each sample, productive Simpson clonality was calculated as the square root of Simpson's diversity index across productive rearrangements. TCRdb carries this immuneACCESS record with in-frame sequences only. Its versions omit some clonotypes, under half of them owing to an unresolved V gene in the studies checked, with the rest unexplained. The V and J calls and clone size come from that table; D and trimming were worked out from the DNA. This sample gives tens of thousands of clones in total; about 88% of them show up just once. Approximately 4.6% of the sample goes to the ten largest clones.

In this chain, TRBV7-8 is recombined with TRBJ2-1, with TRBD1 identical over 7 junction bases. Sample: peripheral blood. The source of this sequence is a human donor in a cohort sampled during active COVID-19. The DNA sequence follows: TGTGCCAGCAGCTTAGTAAGACAGGGATACAATGAGCAGTTCTTC. The translation is CASSLVRQGYNEQFF.